This paragraph reports one TCR beta chain. Its antigen is unknown. The protocol was immunoSEQ multiplex PCR, while the TCRdb copy is restricted to in-frame clones and leaves out a portion. The table has some 1,900,000 clones, roughly 95% seen once. Germline CDR1 reads SGHNT; CDR2 reads YYREEE (reference sequence). The CDR3 consists of 18 residues. The V gene end was trimmed by 6 bases and the J gene end by 4 bases; junction bases not matched to a gene: 20. The data were taken from a study of shared clonotypes between healthy human individuals. Study conclusions and caveats: Only blood was sampled; tissue repertoires likely differ.

Naive CD8 cells were CD45RO-negative, positively selected for CCR7, excluding terminally differentiated effector memory CD45RA+ cells. The sequenced sample was naive CD8+ T cells sorted from blood. The receptor comes from a man younger than 30 in good health. The genes are TRBV5-4 and TRBJ2-3; TRBD2 matches 7 bases. The CDR3 reads CASTYKPSGGTRADTQYF. CDR3 DNA: TGTGCCAGCACCTACAAACCCTCGGGAGGTACTAGGGCAGATACGCAGTATTTT.